Listed below are T cell receptor beta chains from one sample, sequenced in a study of shared clonotypes between healthy human individuals. Sequencing was performed with immunoSEQ multiplex PCR; in TCRdb, only in-frame clones are kept and a portion is missing. The sample holds over a million clones, roughly 96% seen once. Sequencing was done on a sample of naive CD4+ T cells sorted from blood. The receptor set was obtained from a man aged 30 to 45 in good health. Both conserved end residues are part of each CDR3. Each record gives: V gene, clone size, D gene, J gene, CDR3 DNA, CDR3 protein. D genes are given only for firm matches. Rows may omit the clone size; those that give it use once, few, many or a size class.

TRBV6-5,.,TRBD1,TRBJ1-4,TGTGCCAGCAGTGACAGGGGGCTGGCTGAAAAACTGTTTTTT,CASSDRGLAEKLFF
TRBV7-9,.,.,TRBJ2-7,TGTGCCAGCAGCCCTTTCGCCGGATCCTACGAGCAGTACTTC,CASSPFAGSYEQYF
TRBV18,.,TRBD2,TRBJ2-6,TGTGCCAGCTCACTCGGACTAGCGGGCCAATCTGGGGCCAACGTCCTGACTTTC,CASSLGLAGQSGANVLTF
TRBV28,.,.,TRBJ2-3,TGTGCCAGCAGTTTAGGCGGGCGTTCCTATACGCAGTATTTT,CASSLGGRSYTQYF
TRBV6-5,.,.,TRBJ2-7,TGTGCCAGCAGTGAGGACGGGGCGACGTACGAGCAGTACTTC,CASSEDGATYEQYF
TRBV30,.,.,TRBJ1-2,TGTGCCTGGAGTGTGATTGACGGCTATGGCTACACCTTC,CAWSVIDGYGYTF
TRBV14,.,.,TRBJ2-3,TGTGCCAGCAGCTCCCTCCCAGAGGGCCAGTGGACAGATACGCAGTATTTT,CASSSLPEGQWTDTQYF
TRBV5-1,.,TRBD2,TRBJ2-2,TGCGCCAGCAGCTTAACCGGGACTAGCCTTTCCACCGGGGAGCTGTTTTTT,CASSLTGTSLSTGELFF
TRBV11-2,.,TRBD1,TRBJ2-7,TGTGCCAGCAGCTTAGGGACAGGAAAAAGCTACGAGCAGTACTTC,CASSLGTGKSYEQYF
TRBV11-2,.,.,TRBJ1-4,TGTGCCAGCAGCCCACGACAGACAGATGAAAAACTGTTTTTT,CASSPRQTDEKLFF
TRBV28,.,.,TRBJ1-5,TGTGCCAGCAGTTTACGGCAGGCTCATCAGCCCCAGCATTTT,CASSLRQAHQPQHF
TRBV5-1,.,.,TRBJ2-5,TGCGCCAGCCGCCAGACTCCAGCGGGCCAAGAGACCCAGTACTTC,CASRQTPAGQETQYF
TRBV27,.,.,TRBJ1-5,TGTGCCAGCAGTCATGCCGGGGCCGGGCGCGTCGGGCCCCAGCATTTT,CASSHAGAGRVGPQHF
TRBV7-2,.,.,TRBJ2-3,TGTGCCAGCAGCTCCCGGACTTTCACAGATACGCAGTATTTT,CASSSRTFTDTQYF
TRBV14,.,.,TRBJ2-3,TGTGCCAGCAGCCAGTATGGGTACACAGATACGCAGTATTTT,CASSQYGYTDTQYF
TRBV28,.,.,TRBJ2-2,TGTGCCAGCAGCGAAGGGTGGGCCGGGGAGCTGTTTTTT,CASSEGWAGELFF
TRBV5-1,.,TRBD2,TRBJ2-1,TGCGCCAGCAGCTTTCTGACTAGCGGGATTCGGAATGAGCAGTTCTTC,CASSFLTSGIRNEQFF
TRBV5-6,.,.,TRBJ2-7,TGTGCCAGCAGGGCCCATTCGAGCCTATCCTACGAGCAGTACTTC,CASRAHSSLSYEQYF
TRBV18,.,TRBD1,TRBJ1-4,TGTGCCAGCTCACCAGACAGGGCTGCCGGAAAACTGTTTTTT,CASSPDRAAGKLFF
TRBV27,.,.,TRBJ2-7,TGTGCCAGCAACCCCATTGGACAGACCTTCTCCTACGAGCAGTACTTC,CASNPIGQTFSYEQYF
TRBV7-9,.,.,TRBJ1-1,TGTGCCAGCAGCCCGGTAGGAGGGGCGGGCACTGAAGCTTTCTTT,CASSPVGGAGTEAFF
TRBV5-1,.,.,TRBJ1-2,TGCGCCAGCAGCTTAGGGCAGTTCTATGGCTACACCTTC,CASSLGQFYGYTF
TRBV12-5,.,TRBD2,TRBJ2-3,TGTGCTAGTGGTTTCTCGGCGGGAGACACAGATACGCAGTATTTT,CASGFSAGDTDTQYF
TRBV15,.,TRBD2,TRBJ2-1,TGTGCCACCAGCAGAGGTAGTCAAGCGGGGAGAAGGGATGAGCAGTTCTTC,CATSRGSQAGRRDEQFF
TRBV10-3,.,.,TRBJ1-4,TGTGCCATCAGTGAGGGGCAGGTGAATGAAAAACTGTTTTTT,CAISEGQVNEKLFF
TRBV5-4,once,.,TRBJ2-1,TGTGCCAGCAGCACAACCATATTTGACGACAATGAGCAGTTCTTC,CASSTTIFDDNEQFF
TRBV18,once,.,TRBJ2-2,TGTGCCAGCTCACCAGAAAATCCGAACACCGGGGAGCTGTTTTTT,CASSPENPNTGELFF
TRBV13,.,.,TRBJ2-7,TGTGCCAGCAGCTCCGGGACACTCCCAAACTCCGAGCAGTACTTC,CASSSGTLPNSEQYF
TRBV5-1,.,.,TRBJ2-3,TGCGCCAGCAGCTTGGACCAGGGAAGCACAGATACGCAGTATTTT,CASSLDQGSTDTQYF
TRBV5-4,.,TRBD2,TRBJ2-1,TGTGCCAGCAGCTTGGGTGGGGCAGCGGGAGTCGGTGAGCAGTTCTTC,CASSLGGAAGVGEQFF
TRBV28,.,.,TRBJ1-4,TGTGCCAGCAGAGAAGGCGGATTTAATGAAAAACTGTTTTTT,CASREGGFNEKLFF
TRBV9,once,.,TRBJ2-1,TGTGCCAGCAGCGTAGCCCCCAGGGCCAACAATGAGCAGTTCTTC,CASSVAPRANNEQFF
TRBV27,.,.,TRBJ2-2,TGTGCCAGCAGTCCACGGCCGAACACCGGGGAGCTGTTTTTT,CASSPRPNTGELFF
TRBV18,.,.,TRBJ1-4,TGTGCCAGCTCACCATTCAGGGCGCCGGACGAAAAACTGTTTTTT,CASSPFRAPDEKLFF
TRBV6-1,once,TRBD2,TRBJ2-3,TGTGCCAGCAGTGCGGGAGGGCCGCTAGATACGCAGTATTTT,CASSAGGPLDTQYF
TRBV5-4,once,.,TRBJ2-7,TGTGCCAGCGGGCGACGAGGGACTGGGGTCGTGCAGCAGTACTTC,CASGRRGTGVVQQYF
TRBV15,.,.,TRBJ1-2,TGTGCCACCAGCAGTCGCAGCTATGGCTACACCTTC,CATSSRSYGYTF
TRBV7-9,.,.,TRBJ2-3,TGTGCCAGCAGCTTAGCGGAGGTTGGGATTCGAGATACGCAGTATTTT,CASSLAEVGIRDTQYF
TRBV29-1,.,.,TRBJ1-1,TGCAGCGTTGAAACAGGAGTGAACACTGAAGCTTTCTTT,CSVETGVNTEAFF
TRBV4-1,few,.,TRBJ2-7,TGCGCCAGCAGCCAAGATCACGAGCAGTACTTC,CASSQDHEQYF
TRBV9,.,TRBD1,TRBJ1-2,TGTGCCAGCAGCGTAGGAGAGGGACAGGGCACCTATGGCTACACCTTC,CASSVGEGQGTYGYTF
TRBV27,.,TRBD1,TRBJ1-4,TGTGCCAGCAGTCAGTGGACAGGGGGGGTGGAAAAACTGTTTTTT,CASSQWTGGVEKLFF
TRBV5-4,.,.,TRBJ2-5,TGTGCCAGCAGCTTGGCACAGGGTATGGAGACCCAGTACTTC,CASSLAQGMETQYF
TRBV2,.,.,TRBJ1-1,TGTGCCAGCAGTGTCAGCGGGACAACGAACACTGAAGCTTTCTTT,CASSVSGTTNTEAFF
TRBV28,.,.,TRBJ2-7,TGTGCCAGCTGGGACCCACCGAGGGAGCAGTACTTC,CASWDPPREQYF
TRBV6-6,.,TRBD1,TRBJ2-1,TGTGCCAGCGAGAGGGGGCAAAACTACAATGAGCAGTTCTTC,CASERGQNYNEQFF
TRBV5-1,once,.,TRBJ1-4,TGCGCCAGCAAAGTGATTGGCGGATCCATTGATGAAAAACTGTTTTTT,CASKVIGGSIDEKLFF
TRBV5-4,.,.,TRBJ2-3,TGTGCCAGCAGCTTGGCCGGGTCTAACCCCGCAGATACGCAGTATTTT,CASSLAGSNPADTQYF
TRBV6-1,.,TRBD2,TRBJ2-1,TGTGCCAGCAGTCAAGGACTAGCGGGAGGCTCAAATGAGCAGTTCTTC,CASSQGLAGGSNEQFF
TRBV6-1,.,.,TRBJ1-2,TGTGCCAGCAGTGTCCAGGGGACCTATGGCTACACCTTC,CASSVQGTYGYTF
TRBV5-4,.,TRBD1,TRBJ2-3,TGTGCCAGCAGCTTGACCAACAGGGGTCGGGATACGCAGTATTTT,CASSLTNRGRDTQYF
TRBV7-6,.,TRBD2,TRBJ2-3,TGTGCCAGCAGCCCGAAGAGCGGGAGTAGCACAGATACGCAGTATTTT,CASSPKSGSSTDTQYF